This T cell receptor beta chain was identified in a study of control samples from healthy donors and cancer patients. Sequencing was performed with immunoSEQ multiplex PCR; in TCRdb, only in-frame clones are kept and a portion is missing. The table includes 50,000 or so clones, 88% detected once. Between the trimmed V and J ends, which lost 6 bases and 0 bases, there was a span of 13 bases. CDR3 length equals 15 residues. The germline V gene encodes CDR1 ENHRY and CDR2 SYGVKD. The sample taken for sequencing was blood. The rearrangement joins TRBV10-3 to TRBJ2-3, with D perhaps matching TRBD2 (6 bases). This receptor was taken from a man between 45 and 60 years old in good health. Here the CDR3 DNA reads TGTGCCATCAGGGGAGGCGGTCTTAGCACAGATACGCAGTATTTT. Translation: CAIRGGGLSTDTQYF.